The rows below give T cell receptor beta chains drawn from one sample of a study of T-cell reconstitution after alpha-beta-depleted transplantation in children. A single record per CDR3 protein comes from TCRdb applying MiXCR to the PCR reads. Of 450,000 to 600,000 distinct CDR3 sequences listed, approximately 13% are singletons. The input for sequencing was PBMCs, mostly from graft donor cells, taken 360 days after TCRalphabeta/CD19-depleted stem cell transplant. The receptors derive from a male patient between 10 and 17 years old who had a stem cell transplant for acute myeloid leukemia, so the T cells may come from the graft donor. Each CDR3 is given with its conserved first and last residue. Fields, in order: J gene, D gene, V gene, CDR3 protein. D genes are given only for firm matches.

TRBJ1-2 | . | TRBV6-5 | CASSYSGTKAANYGYTF
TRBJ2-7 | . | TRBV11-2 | CASSFVRIAGRYEQYF
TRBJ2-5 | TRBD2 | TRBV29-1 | CSVEGETSGETQYF
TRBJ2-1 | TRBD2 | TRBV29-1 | CSVWTSGGEQFF
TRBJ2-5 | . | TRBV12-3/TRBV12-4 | CASSLDPREETQYF
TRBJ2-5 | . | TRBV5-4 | CASSEGGTGMMETQYF
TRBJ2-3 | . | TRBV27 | CASSRSPGVMADTQYF
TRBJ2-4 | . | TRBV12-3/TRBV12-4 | CASSFKLAKNIQYF
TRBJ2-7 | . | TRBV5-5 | CASSLGGSSEIYEQYF
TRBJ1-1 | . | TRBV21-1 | CASSPDRTYPNTEAFF
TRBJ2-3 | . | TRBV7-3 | CASSTTGAATDTQYF
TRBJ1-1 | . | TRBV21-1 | CASSKAPRRTPMRNTEAFF
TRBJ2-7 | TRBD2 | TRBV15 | CATSTRYGTSSYEQYF
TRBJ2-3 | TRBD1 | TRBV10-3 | CAISRRDRDLEDTQYF
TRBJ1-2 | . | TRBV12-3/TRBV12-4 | CASSPSRTDEVSYGYTF
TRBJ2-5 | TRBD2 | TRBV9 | CASSVWASGGQETQYF
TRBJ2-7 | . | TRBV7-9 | CASSANPQRALGEQYF
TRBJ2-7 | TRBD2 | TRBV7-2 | CASRTRHQGRVYEQYF
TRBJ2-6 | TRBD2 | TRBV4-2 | CASSQPLAALPSGANVLTF
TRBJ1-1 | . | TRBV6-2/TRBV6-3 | CASSYSSLWAGENTEAFF
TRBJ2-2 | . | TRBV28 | CASSTLFGSGELFF
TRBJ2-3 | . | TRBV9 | CASSVDLYWGPRLASRPTDTQYF
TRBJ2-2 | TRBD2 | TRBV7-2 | CASSSAGLAGGTGELFF
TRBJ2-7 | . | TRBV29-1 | CSVETPDSELYEQYF
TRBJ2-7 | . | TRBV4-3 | CASSHDAFYEQYF
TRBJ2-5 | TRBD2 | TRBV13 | CASSPRQAGTQETQYF
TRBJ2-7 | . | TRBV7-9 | CASSFSTASSYEQYF
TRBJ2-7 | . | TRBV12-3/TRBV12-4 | CASSLAGPLYEQYF
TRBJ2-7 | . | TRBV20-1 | CSAPMGSFDEQYF
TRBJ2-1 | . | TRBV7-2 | CASSPPAPSKFF
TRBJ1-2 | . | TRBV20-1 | CSAIDRTEGYTF
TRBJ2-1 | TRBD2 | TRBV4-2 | CASSHGLADNEQFF
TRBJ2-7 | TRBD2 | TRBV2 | CASSEGASGPSYEQYF
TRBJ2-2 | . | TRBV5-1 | CASSLGQPAGELFF
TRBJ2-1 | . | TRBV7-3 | CASSTGLSSEGQQFF
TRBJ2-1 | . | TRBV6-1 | CASSYAAFNEQFF